The subject of this entry is one T cell receptor (beta chain). How the authors handled the data: Using reference gene primer amplification, nucleated cell counts were estimated. The repertoire was sequenced with immunoSEQ multiplex PCR; TCRdb's copy has only in-frame clones and lacks some. V and J calls and clone size come straight from that table; D and trimming were deduced from the DNA. The repertoire holds 120,000 or so clones, with 88% as singletons. This sample was taken from a study of blood T cell repertoires in COVID-19. This TCR was sampled from a human donor in a cohort sampled during active COVID-19. Sequencing input: peripheral blood.

The chain's CDR3 is CASKGSGASYNEQFF. In nucleotides, the CDR3 is TGTGCCAGTAAGGGAAGCGGGGCCTCCTACAATGAGCAGTTCTTC. The chain uses TRBV19 and TRBJ2-1; 7 bases are shared with TRBD2. Unmatched junction bases numbered 6, after V lost 7 bases and J lost 0 bases. This CDR3 region has 15 residues. From germline, CDR1 is LNHDA and CDR2 SQIVND (reference sequence).